This T cell receptor beta chain is from a study of cytomegalovirus exposure and HLA in healthy donors. Across the whole study: A later analysis reported the 100 to 150 validation repertoires used the same platform as the 666 first-cohort repertoires.

Study-level results: Rare TCR sequences dominated, though some public TCRs recurred in many donors. In vitro experiments confirmed that a few CMV-associated chains were specific for CMV antigens.

Turning to this clone: What it binds is not known.

Method: immunoSEQ multiplex PCR; TCRdb's copy keeps in-frame clones and lacks some. The repertoire consists of approximately 150,000 clones, with 70% to 90% occurring once and the leading ten covering around 2%. The source is a man aged 30 to 45 in good health and CMV-seropositive. Material for sequencing was PBMCs.

The CDR3 DNA reads TGTGCCAGCAGCTTACGGGGGGGCCCACCCTATGTCACAGATACGCAGTATTTT. This sequence encodes CASSLRGGPPYVTDTQYF. V gene TRBV5-5 combines with J gene TRBJ2-3, with 8 bases that match TRBD2. This CDR3 is built from 18 residues. V shed 2 bases and J 2 bases; nucleotides not matched to a gene: 13. Germline assignment: CDR1 SGHKS and CDR2 YYEKEE (reference sequence).